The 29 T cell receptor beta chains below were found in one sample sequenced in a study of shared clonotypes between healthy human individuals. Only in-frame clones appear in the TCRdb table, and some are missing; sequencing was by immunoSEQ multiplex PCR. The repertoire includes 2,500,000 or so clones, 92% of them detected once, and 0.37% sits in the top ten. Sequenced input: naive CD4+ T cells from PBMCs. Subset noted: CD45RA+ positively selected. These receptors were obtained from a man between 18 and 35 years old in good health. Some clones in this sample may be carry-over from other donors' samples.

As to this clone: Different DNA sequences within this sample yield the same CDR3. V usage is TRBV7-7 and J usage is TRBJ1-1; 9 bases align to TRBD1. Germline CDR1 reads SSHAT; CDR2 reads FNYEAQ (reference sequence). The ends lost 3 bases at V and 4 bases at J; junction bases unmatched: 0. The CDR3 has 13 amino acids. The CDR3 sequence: CASSLDRGTEAFF. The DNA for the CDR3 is TGTGCCAGCAGCTTGGACAGGGGCACTGAAGCTTTCTTT.

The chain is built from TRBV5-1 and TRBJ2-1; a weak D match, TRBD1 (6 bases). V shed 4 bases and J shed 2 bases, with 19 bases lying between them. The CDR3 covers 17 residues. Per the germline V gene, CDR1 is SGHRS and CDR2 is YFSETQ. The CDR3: CASSEPPDRTTYNEQFF. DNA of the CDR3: TGCGCCAGCAGCGAACCCCCTGACAGGACCACCTACAATGAGCAGTTCTTC.

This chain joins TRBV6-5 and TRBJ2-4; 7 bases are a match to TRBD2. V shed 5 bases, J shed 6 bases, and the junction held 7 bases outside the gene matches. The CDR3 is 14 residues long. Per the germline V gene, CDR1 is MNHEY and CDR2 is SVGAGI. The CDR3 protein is CASSGGGTGNIQYF. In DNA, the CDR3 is TGTGCCAGCAGTGGGGGGGGGACGGGAAACATTCAGTACTTC.

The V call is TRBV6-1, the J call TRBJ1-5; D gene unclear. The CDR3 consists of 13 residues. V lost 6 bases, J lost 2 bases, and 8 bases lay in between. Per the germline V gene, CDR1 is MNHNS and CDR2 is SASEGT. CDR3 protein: CASSGDGNQPQHF. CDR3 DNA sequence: TGTGCCAGCAGCGGTGACGGCAATCAGCCCCAGCATTTT.

CDR3 coding DNA: TGTGCCAGCAGCTTAGACAAGGCCTACGAGCAGTACTTC. It codes for CASSLDKAYEQYF. The chain carries TRBV7-8 and TRBJ2-7; no firm D call. Germline V lookup: CDR1 SGHVS, CDR2 FQNEAQ. V gave up 1 base and J gave up 2 bases, with 6 bases separating them. The CDR3 loop spans 13 amino acids.

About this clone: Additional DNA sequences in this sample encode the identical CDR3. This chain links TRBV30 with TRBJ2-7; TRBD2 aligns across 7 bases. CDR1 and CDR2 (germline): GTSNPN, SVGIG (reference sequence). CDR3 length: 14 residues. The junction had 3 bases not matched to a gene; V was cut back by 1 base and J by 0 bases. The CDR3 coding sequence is TGTGCCTGGAGTGGGGGGGGGACCTCCTACGAGCAGTACTTC. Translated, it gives CAWSGGGTSYEQYF.

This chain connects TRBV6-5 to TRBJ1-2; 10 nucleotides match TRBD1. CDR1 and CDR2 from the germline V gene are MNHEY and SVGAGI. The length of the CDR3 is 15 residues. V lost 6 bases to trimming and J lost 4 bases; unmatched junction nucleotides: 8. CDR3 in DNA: TGTGCCAGCAGCTTTCCGGGACAGGGGACCTATGGCTACACCTTC. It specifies CASSFPGQGTYGYTF.

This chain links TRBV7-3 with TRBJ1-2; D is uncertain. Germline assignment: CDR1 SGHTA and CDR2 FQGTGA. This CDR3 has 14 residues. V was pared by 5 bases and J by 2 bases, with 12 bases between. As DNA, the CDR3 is TGTGCCAGCAGCCTCGTGGCAGAGAACTATGGCTACACCTTC. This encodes CASSLVAENYGYTF.

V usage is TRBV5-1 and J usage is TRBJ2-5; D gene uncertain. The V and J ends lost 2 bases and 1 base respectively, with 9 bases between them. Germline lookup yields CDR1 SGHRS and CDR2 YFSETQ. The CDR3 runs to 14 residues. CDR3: CASSLRASQETQYF. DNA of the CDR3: TGCGCCAGCAGCTTACGGGCTAGCCAAGAGACCCAGTACTTC.

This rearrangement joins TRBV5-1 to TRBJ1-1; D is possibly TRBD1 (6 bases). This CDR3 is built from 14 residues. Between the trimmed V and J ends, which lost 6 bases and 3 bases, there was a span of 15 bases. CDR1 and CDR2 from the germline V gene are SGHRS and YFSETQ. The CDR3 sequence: CASTSVRGDTEAFF. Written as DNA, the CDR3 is TGCGCCAGCACTTCCGTCAGGGGAGACACTGAAGCTTTCTTT.

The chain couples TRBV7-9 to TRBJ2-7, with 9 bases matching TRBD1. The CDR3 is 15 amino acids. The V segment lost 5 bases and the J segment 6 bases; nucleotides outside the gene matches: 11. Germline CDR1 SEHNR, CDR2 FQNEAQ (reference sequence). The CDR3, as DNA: TGTGCCAGCAGCCCAACCGGGACAGGGATTCCCGAGCAGTACTTC. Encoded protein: CASSPTGTGIPEQYF. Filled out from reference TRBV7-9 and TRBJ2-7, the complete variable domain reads DTGVSQNPRHKITKRGQNVTFRCDPISEHNRLYWYRQTLGQGPEFLTYFQNEAQLEKSRLLSDRFSAERPKGSFSTLEIQRTEQGDSAMYLCASSPTGTGIPEQYFGPGTRLTVT.

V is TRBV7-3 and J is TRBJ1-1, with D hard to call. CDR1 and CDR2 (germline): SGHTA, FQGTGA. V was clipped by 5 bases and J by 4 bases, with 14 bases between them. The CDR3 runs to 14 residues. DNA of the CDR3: TGTGCCAGCAGCCCAAAACGCGGGTTCACTGAAGCTTTCTTT. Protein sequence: CASSPKRGFTEAFF.

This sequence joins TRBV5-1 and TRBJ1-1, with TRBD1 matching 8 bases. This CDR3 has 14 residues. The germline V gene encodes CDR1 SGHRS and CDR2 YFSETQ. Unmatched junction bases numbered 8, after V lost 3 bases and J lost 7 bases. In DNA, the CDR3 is TGCGCCAGCAGCTCTACAGGACAGGGCCTTGAAGCTTTCTTT. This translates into CASSSTGQGLEAFF.

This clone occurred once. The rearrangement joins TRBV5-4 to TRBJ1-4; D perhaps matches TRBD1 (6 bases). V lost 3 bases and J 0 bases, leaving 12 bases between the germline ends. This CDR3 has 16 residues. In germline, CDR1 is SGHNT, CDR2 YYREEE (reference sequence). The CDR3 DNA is TGTGCCAGCAGCTCGGCAGGGGAATCAACTAATGAAAAACTGTTTTTT. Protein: CASSSAGESTNEKLFF.

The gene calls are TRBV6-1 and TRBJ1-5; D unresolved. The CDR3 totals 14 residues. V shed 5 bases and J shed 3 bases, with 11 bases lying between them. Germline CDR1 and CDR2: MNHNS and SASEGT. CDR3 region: CASSFTPPNQPQHF. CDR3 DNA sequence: TGTGCCAGCAGTTTCACCCCCCCCAATCAGCCCCAGCATTTT.

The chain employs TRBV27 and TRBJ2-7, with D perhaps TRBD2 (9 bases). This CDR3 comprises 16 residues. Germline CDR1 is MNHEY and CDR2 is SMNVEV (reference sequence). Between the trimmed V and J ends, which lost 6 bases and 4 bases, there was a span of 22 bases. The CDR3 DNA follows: TGTGCCAGCAGAAAAGCTAGCGGGACAGGAGGTTACGAGCAGTACTTC. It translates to CASRKASGTGGYEQYF.

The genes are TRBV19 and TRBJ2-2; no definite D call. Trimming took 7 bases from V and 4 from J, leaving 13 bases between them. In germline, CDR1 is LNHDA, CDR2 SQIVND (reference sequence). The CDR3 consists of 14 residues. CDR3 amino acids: CASIPEPVTGELFF. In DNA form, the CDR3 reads TGTGCCAGTATCCCTGAACCTGTCACCGGGGAGCTGTTTTTT.

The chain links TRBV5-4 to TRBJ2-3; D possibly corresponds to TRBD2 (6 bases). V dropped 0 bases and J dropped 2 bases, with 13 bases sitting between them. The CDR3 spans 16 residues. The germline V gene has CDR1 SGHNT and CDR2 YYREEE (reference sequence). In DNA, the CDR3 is TGTGCCAGCAGCTTGGCTGCTAGCGCAAACACAGATACGCAGTATTTT. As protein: CASSLAASANTDTQYF.

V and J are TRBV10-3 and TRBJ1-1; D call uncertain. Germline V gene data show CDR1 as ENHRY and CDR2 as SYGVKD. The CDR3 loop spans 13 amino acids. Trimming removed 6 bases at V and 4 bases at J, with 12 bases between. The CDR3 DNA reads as TGTGCCATCAGCCACACACCCCTCACTGAAGCTTTCTTT. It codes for CAISHTPLTEAFF.

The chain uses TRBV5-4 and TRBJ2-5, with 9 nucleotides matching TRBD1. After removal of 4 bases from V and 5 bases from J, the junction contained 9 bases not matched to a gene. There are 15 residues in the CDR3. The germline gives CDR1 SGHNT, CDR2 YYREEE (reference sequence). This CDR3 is CASSALQGAGETQYF. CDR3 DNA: TGTGCCAGCAGCGCCCTACAGGGGGCGGGGGAGACCCAGTACTTC.

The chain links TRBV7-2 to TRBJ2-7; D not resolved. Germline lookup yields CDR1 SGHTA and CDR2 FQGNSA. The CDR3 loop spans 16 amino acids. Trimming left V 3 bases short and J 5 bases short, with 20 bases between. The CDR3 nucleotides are TGTGCCAGCAGCTTTCGGCAGGCCTATGGGAAAGACGAGCAGTACTTC. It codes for CASSFRQAYGKDEQYF.

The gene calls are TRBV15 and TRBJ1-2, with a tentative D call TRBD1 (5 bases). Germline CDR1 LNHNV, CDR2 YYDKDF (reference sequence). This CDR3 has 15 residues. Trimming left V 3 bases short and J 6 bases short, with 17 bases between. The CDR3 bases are TGTGCCACCAGCAGGGTACCAGGGTACCAGGATGGCTACACCTTC. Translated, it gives CATSRVPGYQDGYTF.

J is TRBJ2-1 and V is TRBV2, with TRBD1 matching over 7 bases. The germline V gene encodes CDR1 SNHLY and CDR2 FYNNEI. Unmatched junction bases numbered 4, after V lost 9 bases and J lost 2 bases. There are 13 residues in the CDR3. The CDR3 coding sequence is TGTGCCAGACAGGGGCGGGCCTACAATGAGCAGTTCTTC. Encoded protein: CARQGRAYNEQFF.

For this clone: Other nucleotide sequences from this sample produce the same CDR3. CDR3 protein: CASSLGRDSYEQYF. Written as DNA, the CDR3 is TGTGCCAGCAGCTTAGGACGGGACTCCTACGAGCAGTACTTC. The chain has TRBV7-2 and TRBJ2-7, with D tentatively TRBD2 (5 bases). The CDR3 is 14 amino acids. The V end was cut by 1 base, the J end by 0 bases, with 7 bases between. Per germline, CDR1 SGHTA and CDR2 FQGNSA.

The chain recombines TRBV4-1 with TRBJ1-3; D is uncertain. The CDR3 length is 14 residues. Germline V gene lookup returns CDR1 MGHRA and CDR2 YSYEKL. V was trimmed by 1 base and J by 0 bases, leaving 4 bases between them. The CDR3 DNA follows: TGCGCCAGCAGCCAAGGCAGCTCTGGAAACACCATATATTTT. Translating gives CASSQGSSGNTIYF.

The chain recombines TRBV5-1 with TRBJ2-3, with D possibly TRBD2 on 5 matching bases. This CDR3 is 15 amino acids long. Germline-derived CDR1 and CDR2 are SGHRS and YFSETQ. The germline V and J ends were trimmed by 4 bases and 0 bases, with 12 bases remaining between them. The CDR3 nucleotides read TGCGCCAGCAGCCGGAGCGGAATTAGCACAGATACGCAGTATTTT. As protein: CASSRSGISTDTQYF.

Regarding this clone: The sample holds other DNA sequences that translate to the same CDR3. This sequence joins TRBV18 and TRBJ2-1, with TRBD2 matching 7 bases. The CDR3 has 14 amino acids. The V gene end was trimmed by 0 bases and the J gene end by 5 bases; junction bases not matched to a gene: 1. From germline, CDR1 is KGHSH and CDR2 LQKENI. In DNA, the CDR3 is TGTGCCAGCTCACCACCAAGCGGGAACAATGAGCAGTTCTTC. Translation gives CASSPPSGNNEQFF.

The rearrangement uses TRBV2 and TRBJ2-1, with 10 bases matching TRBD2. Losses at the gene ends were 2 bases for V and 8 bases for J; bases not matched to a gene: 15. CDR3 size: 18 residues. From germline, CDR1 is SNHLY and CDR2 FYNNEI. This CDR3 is CASSEYRLAGELTDEQFF. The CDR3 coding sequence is TGTGCCAGCAGTGAATATCGGCTAGCGGGAGAGCTCACGGATGAGCAGTTCTTC.

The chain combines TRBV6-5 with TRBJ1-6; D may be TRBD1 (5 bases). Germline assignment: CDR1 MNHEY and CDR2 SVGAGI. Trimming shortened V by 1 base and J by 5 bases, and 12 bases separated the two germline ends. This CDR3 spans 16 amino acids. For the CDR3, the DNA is TGTGCCAGCAGTTACTTGTTCTCGGACAATAATTCACCCCTCCACTTT. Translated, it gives CASSYLFSDNNSPLHF.